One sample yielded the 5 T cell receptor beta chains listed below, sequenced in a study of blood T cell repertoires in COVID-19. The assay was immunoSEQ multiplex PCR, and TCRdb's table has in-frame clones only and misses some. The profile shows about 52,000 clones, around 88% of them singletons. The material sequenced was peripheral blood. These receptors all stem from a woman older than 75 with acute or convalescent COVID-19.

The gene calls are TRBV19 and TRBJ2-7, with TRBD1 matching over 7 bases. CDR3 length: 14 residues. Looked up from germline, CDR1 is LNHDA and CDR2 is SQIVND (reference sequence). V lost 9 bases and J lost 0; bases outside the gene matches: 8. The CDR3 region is CASTGTDNSYEQYV. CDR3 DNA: TGTGCCAGCACCGGGACAGATAACTCCTACGAGCAGTACGTC.

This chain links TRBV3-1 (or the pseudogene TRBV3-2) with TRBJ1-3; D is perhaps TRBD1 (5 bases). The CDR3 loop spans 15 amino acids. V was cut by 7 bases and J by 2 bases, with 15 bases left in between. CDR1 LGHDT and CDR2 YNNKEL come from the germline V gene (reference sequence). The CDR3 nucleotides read TGTGCCAGCAACTCTCGGGACTTGCCTGGAAACACCATATATTTT. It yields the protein CASNSRDLPGNTIYF.

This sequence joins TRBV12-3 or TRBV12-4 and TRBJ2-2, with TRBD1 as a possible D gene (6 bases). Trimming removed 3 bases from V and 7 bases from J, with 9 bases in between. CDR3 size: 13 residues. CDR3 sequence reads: CASSFGGGGELFF. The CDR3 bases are TGTGCCAGCAGTTTTGGGGGCGGCGGGGAGCTGTTTTTT.

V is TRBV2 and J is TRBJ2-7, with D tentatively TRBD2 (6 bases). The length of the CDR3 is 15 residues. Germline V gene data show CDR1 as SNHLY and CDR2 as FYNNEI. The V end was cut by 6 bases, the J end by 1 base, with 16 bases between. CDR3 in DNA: TGTGCCAGCAGCGGTAGCGGCCTAAATTCCTACGAGCAGTACGTC. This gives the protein CASSGSGLNSYEQYV.

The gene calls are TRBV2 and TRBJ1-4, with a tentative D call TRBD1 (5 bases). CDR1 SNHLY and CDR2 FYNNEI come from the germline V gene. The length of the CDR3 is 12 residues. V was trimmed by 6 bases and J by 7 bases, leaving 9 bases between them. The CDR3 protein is CASRTVGEKLFF. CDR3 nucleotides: TGTGCCAGCAGGACAGTCGGTGAAAAACTGTTTTTT.